This T cell receptor beta chain was captured in a study of monozygotic twins with inflammatory bowel disease (dated by TCRdb to about 2019). About the investigation overall: The full study comprised around 28 monozygotic twin pairs: nine German pairs (four IBD-concordant, five IBD-discordant) and 19 IBD-discordant Danish pairs. The search for disease-associated traits relied mainly on comparing, within discordant pairs, IBD patients with their genetically identical healthy co-twins. Each individual had, on average, about 151 000 unique TCRalpha sequences and 181 000 unique TCRbeta sequences available for analysis. Study-wide findings and limitations: The analysis was unable to tell apart different T cell subtypes. Fewer clonotypes were shared with other individuals by IBD patients than by healthy twins, most markedly in patients showing signs of disease activity. The results gave no support for a single strong signal or clonotype linked to IBD. A decrease in TCRbeta repertoire diversity, as measured by inverse Simpson index, was observed in IBD patients compared with their healthy co-twins. Because patients were on differing immunosuppressive treatments, the repertoires may have picked up extra background noise and inter-individual variability. Concordant and discordant twins showed no difference in repertoire similarity, possibly because of limited statistical power.

Library preparation employed 5' RACE. Preparation of each TCR library used 3,000 to 3,500 ng of total RNA. For each sample, cDNA was synthesized in eight separate reactions using SMARTScribe reverse transcriptase. During cDNA synthesis, template switching introduced unique molecular identifiers that contained a 6-nucleotide sample barcode. Amplification of TCRalpha and TCRbeta cDNA involved two nested PCRs of 16 and 9 cycles, and each PCR was followed by bead purification. Before amplification, the cDNA was treated with uracil DNA-glycosylase and purified using the QIAquick PCR purification kit. The second PCR was the step at which Illumina TruSeq-compatible adapters and sample-specific barcodes were added. TapeStation and Qubit were used to check library quality and concentration, and 4.5 to 6.5 ng of each library was pooled. Pooled libraries were sequenced on an Illumina HiSeq2500 single-index Rapid Run with 2 x 100 bp reads and custom sequencing primers. In the paper's pipeline: MiGEC version 1.2.6 was used for UMI-based consensus assembly, which corrected PCR and sequencing errors. MiXCR version 2.1.1 was used to carry out V(D)J alignment, clonotype assembly and CDR3 extraction. To normalise gene usage, clonotype sharing and MAIT/NKT TCR abundance, the analysis used the top 1000, 10 000 and 20 000 clonotypes per sample. After downsampling to 27 000 UMIs, diversity was calculated as the inverse Simpson index using the vegan R package. Statistical testing used paired Mann-Whitney U tests on the discordant twin pairs and applied Benjamini-Hochberg correction for multiple testing. After the reads were reprocessed by TCRdb, one entry was made per CDR3 protein sequence, with no DNA. The V and J calls here are based on TCRdb, not the publication. The sample table on file contains over 120,000 distinct CDR3 sequences. The ten largest clones add up to more than 0.95% of the sample.

On this clonotype: Its antigen remains undetermined.

The CDR3 runs 13 residues from the cysteine to the phenylalanine. The coding DNA is unavailable. From each donor, an approximately 2.4 ml peripheral blood sample was drawn into PAXgene tubes and stored at -80 degrees C. Without any T cell sorting, total RNA was extracted from whole blood using the PAXgene blood miRNA kit on an automated QIAcube. Peripheral blood from monozygotic twin pairs concordant or discordant for inflammatory bowel disease was subjected to deep TCRalpha and TCRbeta repertoire profiling with unique molecular barcoding. For every twin pair, smoking habits were documented, and each individual was categorised as a current, former or never smoker.

The TCR sequence derives from a human donor with ulcerative colitis or Crohn's disease, or a healthy co-twin of an affected twin (not recorded which). The sequenced sample consisted of blood. This chain is built from TRBV12-3 or TRBV12-4 and TRBJ1-1; TCRdb designates TRBD1, a call that cannot be tested without DNA. For the CDR3, the sequence is CASRVQGDTEAFF.